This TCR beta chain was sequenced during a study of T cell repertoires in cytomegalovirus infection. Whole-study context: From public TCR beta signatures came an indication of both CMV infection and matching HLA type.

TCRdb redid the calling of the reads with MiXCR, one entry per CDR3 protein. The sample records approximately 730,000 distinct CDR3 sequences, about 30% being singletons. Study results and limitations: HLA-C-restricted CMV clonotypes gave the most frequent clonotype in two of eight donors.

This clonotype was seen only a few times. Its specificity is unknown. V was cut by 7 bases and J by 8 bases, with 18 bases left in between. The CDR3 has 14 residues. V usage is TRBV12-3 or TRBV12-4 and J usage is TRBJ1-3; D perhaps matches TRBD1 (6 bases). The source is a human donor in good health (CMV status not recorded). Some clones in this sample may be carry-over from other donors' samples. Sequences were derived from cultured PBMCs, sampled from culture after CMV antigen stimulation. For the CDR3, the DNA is TGTGCCAGCACCGATCTGACAGGCCACCACACCATATATTTT. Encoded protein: CASTDLTGHHTIYF.